The 8 T cell receptor beta chains listed next were all sequenced from one sample in a study of vaccination effects on CD4 cells after COVID-19. TCRdb keeps only in-frame clones here, not all; method: immunoSEQ multiplex PCR. This sample yields about 79,000 clones, of which roughly 72% are seen a single time; approximately 1.7% belongs to the top ten. Antigen-specific CD4+ T cells were first expanded with viral peptide pools by the ViraFEST assay and only then sequenced. Subsequent to a culture period of about ten days, CD4+ T cells were isolated. These receptors lack a known antigen. The specimen was CD4+ T cells from PBMCs cultured with HCoV-229E spike peptides, collected before COVID-19 vaccination. All receptors derive from a human donor who received a COVID-19 vaccine.

The V call is TRBV6-5, the J call TRBJ1-1, with D hard to call. Trimming stripped 1 base from V and 8 bases from J, with 8 bases between. The CDR3 is 12 residues long. The V gene's germline CDR1 is MNHEY and CDR2 SVGAGI. This CDR3 is CASSYWGEEAFF. In DNA form, the CDR3 reads TGTGCCAGCAGTTACTGGGGAGAGGAAGCTTTCTTT.

CDR3 loop: CASSKGPGTGFSPLHF. The CDR3 DNA sequence: TGTGCCAGCAGCAAAGGGCCCGGGACAGGGTTTTCACCCCTCCACTTT. The J gene is TRBJ1-6, the V gene TRBV28, with 9 positions matching TRBD1. The CDR3 consists of 16 residues. The germline CDR1 and CDR2 sequences are MDHEN and SYDVKM. J was trimmed by 9 bases and V by 6 bases; bases with no gene match: 12.

The V and J genes are TRBV5-1 and TRBJ1-4; no definite D call. The CDR3 is made up of 13 amino acids. In germline, CDR1 is SGHRS, CDR2 YFSETQ. Trimming removed 0 bases from V and 1 base from J, with 1 base in between. The CDR3 DNA reads TGCGCCAGCAGCTTGGAAACTAATGAAAAACTGTTTTTT. Translation gives CASSLETNEKLFF.

This chain links TRBV28 with TRBJ1-5; D is possibly TRBD1 (5 bases). Trimming took off 6 bases at V and 4 bases at J, with 16 bases between the two ends. The CDR3 totals 15 residues. Germline V CDR1 and CDR2: MDHEN, SYDVKM. This chain's CDR3 is CASRSGPAWNQPQHF. CDR3 nucleotide sequence: TGTGCCAGCAGGTCGGGACCTGCTTGGAATCAGCCCCAGCATTTT.

The chain is built from TRBV20-1 and TRBJ1-1; D might be TRBD1 (6 bases). The germline CDR1 and CDR2 sequences are DFQATT and SNEGSKA (reference sequence). With 6 bases removed from V and 8 bases from J, the gap between germline ends came to 13 bases. This CDR3 has 11 amino acids. The CDR3 sequence: CSAERDREAFF. The CDR3 nucleotides read TGCAGTGCAGAGAGAGACAGGGAAGCTTTCTTT.

V and J are TRBV7-2 and TRBJ2-5; the match to TRBD2 covers 8 bases. Germline V lookup: CDR1 SGHTA, CDR2 FQGNSA. CDR3 length: 15 residues. V was pared by 1 base and J by 2 bases, with 3 bases of the junction left unmatched. The CDR3 DNA reads as TGTGCCAGCAGCTTAGAGACTAGCGTACAAGAGACCCAGTACTTC. This codes for CASSLETSVQETQYF.

The chain employs TRBV25-1 and TRBJ2-5; the match to TRBD1 covers 11 bases. V lost 5 bases to trimming and J lost 4 bases; unmatched junction nucleotides: 6. This CDR3 has 15 residues. Germline V gene sequence: CDR1 MGHDK, CDR2 SYGVNS. CDR3 sequence (DNA): TGTGCCAGCAGTCATGCCGGGACAGGGGGAGAGACCCAGTACTTC. It is translated as CASSHAGTGGETQYF.

The rearrangement links TRBV6-6 to TRBJ2-7, with 10 nucleotides matching TRBD1. Per germline, CDR1 MNHNY and CDR2 SVGAGI (reference sequence). Trimming cost V 7 bases and J 1 base; bases outside gene matches: 4. CDR3 size: 14 residues. The CDR3 region has the DNA TGTGCCAGCACCCGGGACAGGGGTTCCTACGAGCAGTACGTC. Translated, it gives CASTRDRGSYEQYV.